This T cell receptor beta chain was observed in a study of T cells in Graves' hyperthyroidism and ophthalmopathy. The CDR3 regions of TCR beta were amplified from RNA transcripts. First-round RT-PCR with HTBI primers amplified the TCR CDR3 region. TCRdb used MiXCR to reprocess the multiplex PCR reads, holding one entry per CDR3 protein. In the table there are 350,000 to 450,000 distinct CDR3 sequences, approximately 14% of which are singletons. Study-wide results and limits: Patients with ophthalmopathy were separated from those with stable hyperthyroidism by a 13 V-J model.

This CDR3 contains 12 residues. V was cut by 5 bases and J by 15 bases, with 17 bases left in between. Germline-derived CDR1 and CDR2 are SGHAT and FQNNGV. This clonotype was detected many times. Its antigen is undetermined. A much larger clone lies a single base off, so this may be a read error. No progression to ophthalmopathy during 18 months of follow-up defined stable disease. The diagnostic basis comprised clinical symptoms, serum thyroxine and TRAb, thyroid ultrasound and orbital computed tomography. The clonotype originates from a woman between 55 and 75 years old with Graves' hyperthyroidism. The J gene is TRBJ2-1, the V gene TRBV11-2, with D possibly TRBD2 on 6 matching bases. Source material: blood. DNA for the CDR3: TGTGCCAGCAGCATATTTGGAGGGCCCCTGTTCTTC. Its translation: CASSIFGGPLFF.